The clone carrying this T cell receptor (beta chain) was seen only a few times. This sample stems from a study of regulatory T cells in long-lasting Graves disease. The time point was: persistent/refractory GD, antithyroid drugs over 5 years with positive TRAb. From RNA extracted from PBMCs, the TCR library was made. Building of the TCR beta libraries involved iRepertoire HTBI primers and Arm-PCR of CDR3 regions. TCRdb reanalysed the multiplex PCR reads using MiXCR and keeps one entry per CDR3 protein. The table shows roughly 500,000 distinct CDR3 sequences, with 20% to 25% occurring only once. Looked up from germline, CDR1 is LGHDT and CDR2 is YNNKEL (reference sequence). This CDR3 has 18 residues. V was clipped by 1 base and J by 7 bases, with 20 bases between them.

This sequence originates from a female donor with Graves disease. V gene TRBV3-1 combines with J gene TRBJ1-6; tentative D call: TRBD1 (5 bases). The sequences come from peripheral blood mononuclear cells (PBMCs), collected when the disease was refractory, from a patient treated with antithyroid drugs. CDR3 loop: CASSQGRPPPKGNSPLHF. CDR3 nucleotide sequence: TGTGCCAGCAGCCAAGGGCGTCCTCCCCCAAAGGGGAATTCACCCCTCCACTTT.